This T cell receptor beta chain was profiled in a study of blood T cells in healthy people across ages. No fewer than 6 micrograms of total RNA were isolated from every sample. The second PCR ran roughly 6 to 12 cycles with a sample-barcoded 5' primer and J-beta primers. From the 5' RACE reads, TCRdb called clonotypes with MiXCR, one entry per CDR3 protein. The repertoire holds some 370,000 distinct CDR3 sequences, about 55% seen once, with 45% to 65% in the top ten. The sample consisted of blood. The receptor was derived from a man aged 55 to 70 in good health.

CDR3 loop: CSARGGHKQFF. CDR3 nucleotide sequence: TGCAGTGCTAGAGGGGGACACAAACAGTTCTTC. This chain links TRBV20-1 with TRBJ2-1; tentatively, D is TRBD1 (6 bases). V was pared by 1 base and J by 13 bases, with 11 bases between. Germline V lookup: CDR1 DFQATT, CDR2 SNEGSKA (reference sequence). The CDR3 runs 11 residues.